The 19 T cell receptor beta chains below come from one sample, sequenced in a study of T cell responses to AZD1222 COVID-19 vaccine. Profiled with immunoSEQ multiplex PCR; TCRdb holds only in-frame clones, not every one. Of 150,000 or so clones listed, about 88% are singletons. The sample here was peripheral blood, taken on day 0 of AZD1222 vaccination. These receptors were taken from an adult in good health.

The genes are TRBV6-5 and TRBJ2-1, with TRBD2 identical over 7 bases. The V gene's germline CDR1 is MNHEY and CDR2 SVGAGI. Trimming took 6 bases from V and 3 from J; bases not matched to a gene: 2. The CDR3 has 13 residues. CDR3 DNA sequence: TGTGCCAGCAGGGGGACTAACTACAATGAGCAGTTCTTC. It yields the protein CASRGTNYNEQFF.

This clone was counted once. The chain links TRBV28 to TRBJ1-2; D might be TRBD1 (6 bases). V gave up 5 bases and J gave up 3 bases, with 16 bases separating them. The CDR3 is made up of 15 amino acids. The germline V gene encodes CDR1 MDHEN and CDR2 SYDVKM. CDR3: CASSRPGAGDYGYTF. CDR3 nucleotides: TGTGCCAGCAGTCGACCAGGGGCGGGGGACTATGGCTACACCTTC.

This chain links TRBV2 with TRBJ1-4; D not certain. Per germline, CDR1 SNHLY and CDR2 FYNNEI. V was cut by 6 bases and J by 10 bases, with 15 bases left in between. This CDR3 region has 13 residues. The CDR3 coding sequence is TGTGCCAGCAGCGGGATCATAAGAGGAAAACTGTTTTTT. Encoded protein: CASSGIIRGKLFF. The variable domain in full, completed from reference TRBV2 and TRBJ1-4, reads EPEVTQTPSHQVTQMGQEVILRCVPISNHLYFYWYRQILGQKVEFLVSFYNNEISEKSEIFDDQFSVERPDGSNFTLKIRSTKLEDSAMYFCASSGIIRGKLFFGSGTQLSVL.

This clone was seen once. The gene calls are TRBV19 and TRBJ1-5; no clear D gene. This CDR3 contains 14 residues. The V gene's germline CDR1 is LNHDA and CDR2 SQIVND (reference sequence). V was pared by 3 bases and J by 6 bases, with 12 bases between. CDR3 coding DNA: TGTGCCAGTAGTATGACTCCCCGGGTTCAGCCCCAGCATTTT. Translated: CASSMTPRVQPQHF.

The rearrangement joins TRBV7-3 to TRBJ2-1, with D uncertain. V dropped 6 bases and J dropped 0 bases, with 15 bases sitting between them. From germline, CDR1 is SGHTA and CDR2 FQGTGA. The CDR3 runs 16 residues. CDR3 in amino acids: CASSSFSPSSYNEQFF. CDR3 in DNA: TGTGCCAGCAGTTCCTTTTCGCCCAGCTCCTACAATGAGCAGTTCTTC.

The rearrangement joins TRBV18 to TRBJ2-5, with a weak D call TRBD2 (5 bases). This CDR3 is 13 amino acids long. Germline lookup yields CDR1 KGHSH and CDR2 LQKENI. Trimming took 5 bases from V and 2 from J, leaving 9 bases between them. DNA of the CDR3: TGTGCCAGCTCAGCCCCGGGACAAGAGACCCAGTACTTC. This encodes CASSAPGQETQYF.

J is TRBJ1-1 and V is TRBV7-9; D is perhaps TRBD1 (6 bases). Germline V lookup: CDR1 SEHNR, CDR2 FQNEAQ (reference sequence). Trimming stripped 5 bases from V and 1 base from J, with 17 bases between. CDR3 size: 16 residues. The CDR3 DNA follows: TGTGCCAGCAGCGAGAATCCCGGGACATCGAACACTGAAGCTTTCTTT. It encodes CASSENPGTSNTEAFF.

The chain couples TRBV19 to TRBJ2-3, with 10 positions matching TRBD2. V dropped 5 bases and J dropped 1; count of bases not matched to a gene: 15. Germline values: CDR1 LNHDA, CDR2 SQIVND (reference sequence). CDR3 length equals 19 residues. The CDR3 DNA follows: TGTGCCAGTAGTTTCGCCTTTAGCGGGAGGTCGGGGGGCACAGATACGCAGTATTTT. Encoded protein: CASSFAFSGRSGGTDTQYF.

This clone appeared a single time. J is TRBJ2-3 and V is TRBV24-1, with D possibly matching TRBD2 (5 bases). Trimming left V 4 bases short and J 1 base short, with 11 bases between. This CDR3 region has 15 residues. Germline CDR1 reads KGHDR; CDR2 reads SFDVKD. CDR3 coding DNA: TGTGCCACCAGTGAATTAGCGATTGGCACAGATACGCAGTATTTT. Translated, it gives CATSELAIGTDTQYF.

The rearrangement links TRBV19 to TRBJ2-3, with a possible D match to TRBD2 (6 bases). The germline V gene has CDR1 LNHDA and CDR2 SQIVND (reference sequence). This CDR3 region has 16 residues. V lost 6 bases and J lost 4, with 20 bases in between. CDR3 protein: CASRTHGGLRSDTQYF. DNA of the CDR3: TGTGCCAGTAGAACTCACGGAGGGTTGAGATCAGATACGCAGTATTTT.

The chain joins TRBV5-4 to TRBJ2-1; possibly TRBD2 for D (6 bases). This CDR3 region has 16 residues. Per the germline V gene, CDR1 is SGHNT and CDR2 is YYREEE (reference sequence). The ends were cut back, 2 bases at V and 8 bases at J, with 20 bases in the middle. Written as DNA, the CDR3 is TGTGCCAGCAGCTTCCCGGCGGGGTTGGATGGCGATGAGCAGTTCTTC. As protein: CASSFPAGLDGDEQFF.

This chain links TRBV6-5 with TRBJ2-1; weak D call: TRBD1 (5 bases). V was trimmed by 9 bases and J by 7 bases, leaving 19 bases between them. This CDR3 comprises 14 residues. Germline CDR1 is MNHEY and CDR2 is SVGAGI. The CDR3 DNA follows: TGTGCCAGTACGAGAAGGGGCGTTACGAATGAGCAGTTCTTC. As protein: CASTRRGVTNEQFF.

The genes are TRBV12-3 or TRBV12-4 and TRBJ2-7; 7 bases match TRBD1. This CDR3 contains 12 residues. After removal of 7 bases from V and 1 base from J, the junction contained 1 base not matched to a gene. The CDR3 region has the DNA TGTGCCAGCAAGACAGGGTCCTACGAGCAGTACTTC. Its translation is CASKTGSYEQYF.

The chain combines TRBV15 with TRBJ1-2; no definite D call. Looked up from germline, CDR1 is LNHNV and CDR2 is YYDKDF (reference sequence). The CDR3 is made up of 13 amino acids. Trimming shortened V by 0 bases and J by 5 bases, and 7 bases separated the two germline ends. For the CDR3, the DNA is TGTGCCACCAGCAGAGATCTGAGATATGGCTACACCTTC. Protein product: CATSRDLRYGYTF.

This chain uses TRBV5-1 with TRBJ2-1; 10 nucleotides agree with TRBD2. With V trimmed by 3 bases and J by 4 bases, 4 bases remained unmatched. The CDR3 has 15 amino acids. The germline V gene encodes CDR1 SGHRS and CDR2 YFSETQ. CDR3 protein: CASSSGLAVYNEQFF. DNA for the CDR3: TGCGCCAGCAGCTCTGGACTAGCGGTATACAATGAGCAGTTCTTC.

The chain is built from TRBV28 and TRBJ1-1; the D gene is possibly TRBD1 (5 bases). V was pared by 3 bases and J by 11 bases, with 13 bases between. Germline V gene data show CDR1 as MDHEN and CDR2 as SYDVKM. The CDR3 has 12 amino acids. This CDR3 reads CASSFVGGTAFF. CDR3 DNA: TGTGCCAGCAGTTTCGTCGGGGGGACCGCTTTCTTT.

The chain combines TRBV5-5 with TRBJ1-5; no definite D call. V was shortened by 2 bases and J by 1 base, with 10 bases between the two germline ends. Germline V gene data show CDR1 as SGHKS and CDR2 as YYEKEE (reference sequence). This CDR3 comprises 15 residues. The chain's CDR3 is CASSLSRVSNQPQHF. The CDR3 region has the DNA TGTGCCAGCAGCTTATCACGGGTGAGCAATCAGCCCCAGCATTTT.

The chain couples TRBV4-3 to TRBJ2-3; the D gene could be TRBD1 or TRBD2 (5 bases each). The V and J ends lost 1 base and 4 bases respectively, with 12 bases between them. CDR1 is LGHNA and CDR2 is YSLEER in the germline V gene. The CDR3 has 15 residues. CDR3 nucleotides: TGCGCCAGCAGCCAAGTTGGGGGATTGGCAGATACGCAGTATTTT. Protein product: CASSQVGGLADTQYF.

V and J are TRBV12-3 or TRBV12-4 and TRBJ2-7; no clear D gene. The CDR3 spans 11 residues. Trimming took 6 bases from V and 4 from J, leaving 7 bases between them. CDR3 region: CASRSLYEQYF. The CDR3 DNA follows: TGTGCCAGCAGGTCTTTATACGAGCAGTACTTC.